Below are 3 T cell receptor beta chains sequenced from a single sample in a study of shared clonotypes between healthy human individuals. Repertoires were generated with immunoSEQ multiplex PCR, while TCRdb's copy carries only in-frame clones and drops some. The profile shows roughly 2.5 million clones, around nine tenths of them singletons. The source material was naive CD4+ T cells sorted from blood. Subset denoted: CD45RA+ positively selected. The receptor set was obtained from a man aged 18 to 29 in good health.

The CDR3 DNA follows: TGTGCCAGCAGGACAGGGAACCAAGAGACCCAGTACTTC. It translates to CASRTGNQETQYF. The chain carries TRBV6-1 and TRBJ2-5; 7 bases align to TRBD1. The CDR3 spans 13 residues. Per germline, CDR1 MNHNS and CDR2 SASEGT. J lost 0 bases, V lost 6 bases, and 1 base had no gene match.

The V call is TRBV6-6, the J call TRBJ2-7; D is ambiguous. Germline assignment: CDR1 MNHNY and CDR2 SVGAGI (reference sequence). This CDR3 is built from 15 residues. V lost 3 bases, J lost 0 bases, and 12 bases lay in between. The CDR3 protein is CASSYTFQSSYEQYF. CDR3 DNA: TGTGCCAGCAGTTATACTTTCCAAAGCTCCTACGAGCAGTACTTC.

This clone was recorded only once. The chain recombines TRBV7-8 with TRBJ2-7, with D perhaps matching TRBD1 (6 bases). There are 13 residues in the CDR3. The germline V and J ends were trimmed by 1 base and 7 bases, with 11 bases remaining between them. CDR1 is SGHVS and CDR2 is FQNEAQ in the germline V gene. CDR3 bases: TGTGCCAGCAGCTTAGTCGACGACAGGGAGCAGTACTTC. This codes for CASSLVDDREQYF.